This T cell receptor (beta chain) was captured by sequencing in a study of early T cells in non-severe SARS-CoV-2 infection. Study in general: It was bulk RNA from unsorted whole blood that was sequenced, and the chains were unpaired. Overall study findings and caveats: Sequences matched to VDJdb favored anti-spike CD8 responses, while private and CD4 specificities were missed.

This clonotype turned up a few times. The antigen remains unidentified. CDR3 length: 15 amino acids. CDR1 and CDR2 (germline): LGHDT, YNNKEL (reference sequence). After removal of 3 bases from V and 5 bases from J, the junction contained 2 bases not matched to a gene. Researchers tagged individual cDNA molecules with unique molecular identifiers. Each CDR3 protein gets one entry after TCRdb re-called the 5' RACE reads with MiXCR. Of roughly 80,000 distinct CDR3 sequences listed, over 12% are singletons. This TCR was sampled from an adult who was a healthcare worker with PCR-confirmed SARS-CoV-2 infection or an uninfected control (not recorded which). The sample comprised whole blood. The chain carries TRBV3-1 and TRBJ2-1; 12 bases line up with TRBD2. The CDR3 protein is CASSHRTSGNNEQFF. CDR3 in DNA: TGTGCCAGCAGCCACAGGACTAGCGGGAACAATGAGCAGTTCTTC.